These T cell receptor beta chains were read from a single sample in a study of T cell responses to AZD1222 COVID-19 vaccine. The data were produced by immunoSEQ multiplex PCR, yet TCRdb's version contains in-frame clones alone and is incomplete. The sample shows approximately 120,000 clones, about 90% of them seen only once. Sequencing used peripheral blood, obtained on day 0 of MenACWY control vaccination. These receptors all come from an adult in good health. Each CDR3 is given with its conserved first and last residue.

>TRBV7-3|TRBJ2-1
CASSLMSSGHNEQFF
>TRBV6-5|TRBJ1-6
CASRKSNSPLHF
>TRBV24-1|TRBJ2-7
CATSDRRTGGNEQYF
>TRBV3-1/TRBV3-2|TRBJ1-5
CASSQDPNQPQHF
>TRBV6-2/TRBV6-3|TRBJ2-1
CASSYSRGQNSYNEQFF
>TRBV5-1|TRBJ2-3
CASSSGTGDTQYF
>TRBV5-1|TRBJ2-3
CASSTGKPTDTQYF
>TRBV3-1/TRBV3-2|TRBJ2-1
CASSQLAGDREQFF
>TRBV2|TRBJ1-1
CASSGDRGPRGTEAFF
>TRBV18|TRBJ1-4
CASSPRQAEKLFF
>TRBV27|TRBJ2-7
CASSFAGLSSYEQYF
>TRBV20-1|TRBJ2-5
CSASSPSGRSQETQYF
>TRBV7-9|TRBJ1-2
CASSLVATAYGYTF
>TRBV28|TRBJ2-7
CASSLQLAQREVYEQYF
>TRBV11-3|TRBJ1-1
CASSASRDIEAFF
>TRBV6-4|TRBJ2-3
CASSEGGSAADTQYF
>TRBV5-1|TRBJ2-4
CASSLAGALLAKNIQYF
>TRBV25-1|TRBJ2-1
CASSASGGAGNEQFF
>TRBV14|TRBJ2-3
CASSQLAGGRTDTQYF
>TRBV7-9|TRBJ2-3
CASSPETDTQYF
>TRBV11-1|TRBJ2-3
CASSLADDRGTDTQYF
>TRBV7-9|TRBJ1-2
CASSTYTWTETYGYTF
>TRBV28|TRBJ2-5
CASRGDSSRETQYF
>TRBV19|TRBJ1-2
CASSISQAYGYTF
>TRBV6-6|TRBJ2-7
CASSLQGGTDEQYF
>TRBV2|TRBJ1-5
CASSDSGSQPQHF
>TRBV19|TRBJ2-4
CATTDGTDIQYF
>TRBV29-1|TRBJ1-2
CSVVFGTANYGYTF
>TRBV2|TRBJ1-2
CASSSGPIYGYTF
>TRBV2|TRBJ1-4
CASSADRGWNEKLFF
>TRBV7-2|TRBJ1-3
CASSPGGSGNTIYF
>TRBV3-1/TRBV3-2|TRBJ2-7
CASGASGSYEQYF
>TRBV6-5|TRBJ2-5
CASQTLYQETQYF
>TRBV11-2|TRBJ2-7
CASSGGLRNEQYF
>TRBV3-1/TRBV3-2|TRBJ1-1
CASSRGVGFTEAFF
>TRBV7-9|TRBJ2-1
CASSSSGHEQFF
>TRBV5-8|TRBJ2-3
CASSPWIAGVPSTDTQYF
>TRBV28|TRBJ1-5
CASSLYRTQGVRPQHF
>TRBV21-1|TRBJ2-3
CASSYQDFPASDSTDTQYF
>TRBV3-1/TRBV3-2|TRBJ2-5
CASSHLQTQYF
>TRBV4-2|TRBJ2-2
CASSQATVAGELFF
>TRBV19|TRBJ1-6
CASRRTTYNSPLHF
>TRBV28|TRBJ2-3
CASSPSGSSTDTQYF
>TRBV19|TRBJ2-1
CASSIDTYNEQFF
>TRBV11-2|TRBJ2-3
CASSPSGARTDTQYF
>TRBV7-9|TRBJ2-2
CASSHTPGQGANTGELFF
>TRBV9|TRBJ2-2
CASSLQGSANTGELFF
>TRBV12-3/TRBV12-4|TRBJ2-5
CASNFRGQETQYF
>TRBV12-3/TRBV12-4|TRBJ1-3
CASRTPGNTIYF
>TRBV5-8|TRBJ1-2
CATQDRVDYGYTF
>TRBV10-3|TRBJ2-7
CATNTVPYEQYF
>TRBV15|TRBJ2-1
CATSRDWQSRNEQFF
>TRBV5-4|TRBJ2-2
CASSRQGGELFF